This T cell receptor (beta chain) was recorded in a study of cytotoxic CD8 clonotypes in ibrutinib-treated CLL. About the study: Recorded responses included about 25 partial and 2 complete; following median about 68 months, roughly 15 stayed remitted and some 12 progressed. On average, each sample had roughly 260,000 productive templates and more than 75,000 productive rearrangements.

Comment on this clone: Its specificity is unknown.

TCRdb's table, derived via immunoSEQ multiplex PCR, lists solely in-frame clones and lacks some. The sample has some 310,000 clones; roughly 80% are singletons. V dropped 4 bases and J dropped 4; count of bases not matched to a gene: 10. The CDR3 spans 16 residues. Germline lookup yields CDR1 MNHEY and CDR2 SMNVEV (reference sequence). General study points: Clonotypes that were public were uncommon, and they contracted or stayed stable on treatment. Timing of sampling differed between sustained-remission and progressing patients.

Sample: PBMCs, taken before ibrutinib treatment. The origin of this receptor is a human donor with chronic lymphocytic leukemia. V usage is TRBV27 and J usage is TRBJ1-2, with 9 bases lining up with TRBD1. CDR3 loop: CASSSNRDRVAYGYTF. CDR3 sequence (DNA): TGTGCCAGCAGTTCCAACCGGGACAGGGTGGCCTATGGCTACACCTTC.